The T cell receptor beta chain under discussion was sequenced for a study of beta chain features in type 1 diabetes (dated by TCRdb to between 2017 and 2018). In terms of the full investigation: No differences in mean age, gender distribution, total cell number or subset yield were found between patients and healthy donors. Across all samples, fewer than 110,000,000 sorted cells were examined, and cell number per subset correlated strongly with RNA yield. In the study, TCRB repertoires of sorted circulating CD4+ T cell subsets from recently diagnosed type 1 diabetes patients were compared with those of matched healthy donors. Naive and central memory subsets were obtained from all 30 or so donors, but regulatory and stem cell-like memory subsets were isolated from only 8 patients and roughly eight healthy donors. Study-level results and caveats: A moderate but significant shortening of TCRB CDR3 length was observed in type 1 diabetes patients in all four CD4+ subsets. Patients with type 1 diabetes made fewer insertions and deleted more nucleotides at VDJ recombination sites, implying thymic rearrangement abnormalities. Because cDNA was sequenced instead of genomic DNA, activated cells with high expression could be over-represented, although the groups did not differ in activation or CD3 levels. Naive, central memory and regulatory TCRB repertoires appeared more similar among patients than among healthy donors. PCR might favor shorter templates, but patient and control samples were amplified and corrected together, so any skew would affect both groups equally. Because small numbers of individuals were included in the HLA sub-analyses, any influence of HLA type on TCRB rearrangement was left unresolved.

This clone occurred a few times. Its antigen is unknown. It has no much larger one-base neighbor in the sample; base qualities were not kept. The High Capacity cDNA Reverse Transcription Kit was used to reverse transcribe all of the isolated RNA, meaning that expressed TCRB transcripts were what got sequenced. Deep immunoSEQ sequencing was performed on naive, central memory and regulatory T cell samples, with an average of about 3.6 million total reads per sample. Sorted cells were lysed in RLT buffer, and RNA was extracted using DNase-treated RNeasy Micro or Mini kits according to cell number. To prevent cross-contamination, each cell subset was processed individually, whereas patient and healthy donor samples were processed jointly. The immunoSEQ multiplex PCR was used to amplify TCRB sequences from cDNA, generating 87-bp fragments that spanned the CDR3 region. Sequencing of the amplicons was done on the Illumina HiSeq platform. The source study handled its data this way. Synthetic template baselines were used to correct PCR bias computationally, reads within Hamming distance 2 were collapsed, and singletons that could not be merged were discarded. Reads were aligned against IMGT so that V, D and J genes, CDR3 length and insertions or deletions at six rearrangement sites could be assigned. Within each subset, clonotype counts were normalized to sorted cell number, after which true diversity and Gini coefficients were computed with the tcR R package. Repertoire sharing was quantified using the overlap coefficient calculated on TCRB nucleotide sequences. Drawn from immuneACCESS, this table holds only the in-frame rearrangements with V and J called that TCRdb kept. Clones are partly lost; checked studies trace under half to an unresolved V gene and leave the rest unexplained. Clone size and V and J calls were adopted from that table, with D and trimming inferred from the DNA. The sample profile shows over 150,000 clones; roughly an eighth of them were found once. The ten largest account for roughly 0.6% of the sample.

Each donor gave one peripheral blood draw, averaging about 100 mL, which was collected into heparinised tubes. A BD FACSAria II was used to sort naive, central memory, regulatory and stem cell-like memory CD4+ T cells with a panel that included CD45RO, CCR7, CD25, CD127, CD95 and CD27. All sorted populations exceeded 95% purity. Right away, PBMCs were isolated by Lymphoprep density gradient centrifugation and were stained directly, with no culture step. So that batch effects would be minimized, each experiment stained and sorted samples in pairs, pairing one healthy donor with one patient. Sequenced material: central memory CD4+ T cells from blood. This sequence was found in a woman between 18 and 29 years old in good health.

For the CDR3, the sequence is CAWSKGLANYGYTF. The DNA is TGTGCCTGGAGCAAGGGACTGGCTAACTATGGCTACACCTTC. The chain joins TRBV30 to TRBJ1-2; a weak D assignment points to TRBD1 (5 bases agree). The trim is 3 bases for V and 0 bases for J, with a gap of 11 bases between the germline ends. From the cysteine through the phenylalanine, the CDR3 covers 14 amino acids. CDR3 DNA is the only sequence kept; it has 42 bases, read in frame from the first base. CDR1 GTSNPN and CDR2 SVGIG were looked up in the germline V gene (reference sequence).